This section outlines one T cell receptor (beta chain) sequence together with its context. Original handling: Reference gene primer amplification yielded estimated nucleated cell counts. Some clones are missing from TCRdb's copy, which holds only in-frame ones; the method was immunoSEQ multiplex PCR. That table supplies the V and J calls and clone size; D and trimming were determined from the DNA. This sample yields about 50,000 clones, of which more than 70% are seen a single time; 5.9% belongs to the top ten. V lost 7 bases, J lost 5 bases, and 12 bases lay in between. Germline CDR1 MNHEY, CDR2 SMNVEV (reference sequence). This CDR3 contains 13 residues. This entry belongs to a study of blood T cell repertoires in COVID-19.

The clonotype comes from a woman in her fifties or sixties with acute or convalescent COVID-19. Material: peripheral blood. The rearrangement uses TRBV27 and TRBJ2-1, with a weak D call TRBD1 (5 bases). The CDR3 DNA sequence: TGTGCCAGCACCAGGGTTGCCAACAATGAGCAGTTCTTC. The encoded protein is CASTRVANNEQFF.